This entry features one TCR beta chain sequence. Antigen: not known. These data come from a study of cytomegalovirus exposure and HLA in healthy donors. Study conclusions and caveats: Most TCR sequences were seen very rarely across donors, but some public TCRs occurred in many. Specificity for CMV antigens was confirmed in vitro for a few of the CMV-associated chains. The finding came from a later analysis; first-cohort TCR clusters tended to co-occur in the 95 to 150 validation repertoires. Listed as cytomegalovirus-associated were 170 or so TCR beta chains.

The method was immunoSEQ multiplex PCR; TCRdb's version includes in-frame clones alone and lacks a portion of them. This repertoire shows about 360,000 clones, about nine tenths found once; its top ten account for 0.8% to 0.85%. In germline, CDR1 is SEHNR, CDR2 FQNEAQ (reference sequence). Unmatched junction bases numbered 8, after V lost 5 bases and J lost 7 bases. The CDR3 is 14 amino acids. The sequence was obtained from a young woman in good health and CMV-seronegative. J is TRBJ1-2 and V is TRBV7-9; TRBD1 aligns across 9 bases. The specimen was PBMCs. This CDR3 is CASSQGTGRGGYTF. In DNA, the CDR3 is TGTGCCAGCAGCCAAGGGACAGGGCGAGGTGGCTACACCTTC.